Presented here are 13 T cell receptor beta chains from one specimen sequenced in a study of siplizumab effects on memory and regulatory T cells. TCRdb's copy holds only in-frame clones and misses some; the assay was immunoSEQ multiplex PCR. Among about 10,000 clones listed, approximately 42% were seen once. Kept together in coculture, the mixed lymphocyte reaction cells spent 6 days at 37°C. These receptors have no identified antigens. Sequencing was performed on CFSE-low (dividing) CD4+ T cells sorted from an allogeneic mixed lymphocyte reaction. The receptors were gathered from a human donor in good health; the cells came from an allogeneic mixed lymphocyte reaction.

The sample holds one count of this clone. J is TRBJ2-7 and V is TRBV2; perhaps D is TRBD1 or TRBD2 (5 bases each). CDR3 size: 15 residues. The germline CDR1 and CDR2 sequences are SNHLY and FYNNEI. V gave up 6 bases and J gave up 1 base, with 16 bases separating them. CDR3 region: CASRETGTASYEQYF. The DNA of the CDR3 is TGTGCCAGCAGGGAAACCGGGACCGCATCCTACGAGCAGTACTTC.

The rearrangement joins TRBV7-9 to TRBJ2-4; D gene unclear. The V and J ends lost 5 bases and 3 bases respectively, with 23 bases between them. CDR3 length equals 18 residues. The V gene's germline CDR1 is SEHNR and CDR2 FQNEAQ (reference sequence). CDR3 nucleotides: TGTGCCAGCAGCATAGTCCTTACAGTGCCCCTGGTCAAAAACATTCAGTACTTC. Translation gives CASSIVLTVPLVKNIQYF.

This clone is a singleton in its sample. This sequence joins TRBV4-1 and TRBJ2-1, with TRBD2 matching over 9 bases. CDR1 is MGHRA and CDR2 is YSYEKL in the germline V gene. The CDR3 contains 17 residues. V shed 0 bases, J shed 4 bases, and the junction held 7 bases outside the gene matches. The CDR3 loop is CASSQDGSGRLYNEQFF. The CDR3 DNA follows: TGCGCCAGCAGCCAAGATGGTAGCGGGAGACTATACAATGAGCAGTTCTTC.

The chain combines TRBV7-9 with TRBJ2-5; D unresolved. Germline lookup yields CDR1 SEHNR and CDR2 FQNEAQ (reference sequence). CDR3 length: 16 amino acids. V shed 5 bases and J shed 1 base, with 17 bases lying between them. CDR3 region: CASSLPILGSQETQYF. The CDR3, as DNA: TGTGCCAGCAGCCTCCCTATCCTAGGCAGCCAAGAGACCCAGTACTTC. The whole variable domain, remainder taken from reference TRBV7-9 and TRBJ2-5, is DTGVSQNPRHKITKRGQNVTFRCDPISEHNRLYWYRQTLGQGPEFLTYFQNEAQLEKSRLLSDRFSAERPKGSFSTLEIQRTEQGDSAMYLCASSLPILGSQETQYFGPGTRLLVL.

By proportion, this clone is medium-sized. This chain connects TRBV5-1 to TRBJ2-7; D is perhaps TRBD1 or TRBD2 (5 bases each). Germline V gene lookup returns CDR1 SGHRS and CDR2 YFSETQ. V lost 5 bases, J lost 4 bases, and 7 bases lay in between. The CDR3 has 11 amino acids. CDR3 sequence: CASRGEYEQYF. The CDR3 DNA is TGCGCCAGCAGGGGGGAGTACGAGCAGTACTTC.

This chain links TRBV29-1 with TRBJ2-2, with D possibly matching TRBD2 (5 bases). V was clipped by 2 bases and J by 6 bases, with 10 bases between them. The CDR3 runs to 13 residues. The V gene's germline CDR1 is SQVTM and CDR2 ANQGSEA. The CDR3 sequence is CSVEPTRAGELFF. Here the CDR3 DNA reads TGCAGCGTTGAACCAACTAGGGCCGGGGAGCTGTTTTTT.

The rearrangement uses TRBV11-1 and TRBJ2-7; D uncertain. Germline loops: CDR1 SGHAT, CDR2 FQDESV (reference sequence). V was shortened by 1 base and J by 5 bases, with 9 bases between the two germline ends. The CDR3 has 13 residues. The CDR3 DNA reads as TGTGCCAGCAGCTTAGTGCAGGCCCACGAGCAGTACTTC. Translating it yields CASSLVQAHEQYF. Full variable domain (remainder filled in from reference TRBV11-1 and TRBJ2-7): EAEVAQSPRYKITEKSQAVAFWCDPISGHATLYWYRQILGQGPELLVQFQDESVVDDSQLPKDRFSAERLKGVDSTLKIQPAELGDSAMYLCASSLVQAHEQYFGPGTRLTVT.

Points on this clone: Germline and junction disagree at one end, which may indicate a read error. The V and J genes are TRBV4-2 and TRBJ2-5; D remains unclear. Germline V gene data show CDR1 as LGHNA and CDR2 as YNFKEQ. This CDR3 has 14 residues. The CDR3 region is CANSQERNQETQYF. CDR3 nucleotide sequence: TGTGCCAACAGCCAAGAGAGAAACCAAGAGACCCAGTACTTC.

The V call is TRBV5-1, the J call TRBJ1-3, with D possibly being TRBD1 (6 bases). Trimming removed 2 bases from V and 0 bases from J, with 9 bases in between. The CDR3 extends over 15 amino acids. The germline CDR1 and CDR2 sequences are SGHRS and YFSETQ. This chain's CDR3 is CASSFQGSSGNTIYF. The CDR3 nucleotides are TGCGCCAGCAGCTTCCAGGGGTCCTCTGGAAACACCATATATTTT.

V gene TRBV28 combines with J gene TRBJ1-1, with 7 bases aligning to TRBD1. The CDR3 has 14 amino acids. Germline V gene lookup returns CDR1 MDHEN and CDR2 SYDVKM. Trimming removed 10 bases from V and 0 bases from J; junction bases left unmatched: 8. CDR3 DNA: TGTGCCACCCTTCAGGGGGGGGTGAACACTGAAGCTTTCTTT. Amino acid sequence: CATLQGGVNTEAFF.

This rearrangement joins TRBV5-4 to TRBJ2-7, with 8 positions matching TRBD2. The CDR3 is 14 residues long. With V trimmed by 2 bases and J by 7 bases, 8 bases remained unmatched. Per germline, CDR1 SGHNT and CDR2 YYREEE (reference sequence). In DNA form, the CDR3 reads TGTGCCAGCAGCTTCGGACGGGAGGGCCTTGAGCAGTACTTC. Translating gives CASSFGREGLEQYF.

The V gene is TRBV28, the J gene TRBJ2-7; D gene uncertain. Trimming removed 3 bases from V and 5 bases from J, with 5 bases in between. Germline loops: CDR1 MDHEN, CDR2 SYDVKM. This CDR3 is built from 11 residues. Here the CDR3 DNA reads TGTGCCAGCAGTTTTCTTGACGAGCAGTACTTC. It encodes CASSFLDEQYF.

By sample fraction, this clone is medium-sized. The J gene is TRBJ1-4, the V gene TRBV5-4; a weak D match, TRBD1 (5 bases). Germline V gene lookup returns CDR1 SGHNT and CDR2 YYREEE (reference sequence). This CDR3 has 12 amino acids. Trimming cost V 4 bases and J 7 bases, with 8 bases left between them. In nucleotides, the CDR3 is TGTGCCAGCAGCCGCGGGGGTGAAAAACTGTTTTTT. It yields the protein CASSRGGEKLFF.